Following are 26 T cell receptor beta chains from one sample sequenced in a study of T cell responses to AZD1222 COVID-19 vaccine. Assay: immunoSEQ multiplex PCR; the TCRdb copy retains only in-frame clones and omits some. Of roughly 140,000 clones listed, 85% to 90% are singletons. This specimen consisted of peripheral blood, obtained 28 days after the second AZD1222 dose. These receptors all come from an adult who received the AZD1222 COVID-19 vaccine.

V usage is TRBV6-5 and J usage is TRBJ2-7, with unresolved D. Between the trimmed V and J ends, which lost 8 bases and 3 bases, there was a span of 8 bases. This CDR3 contains 11 residues. Per germline, CDR1 MNHEY and CDR2 SVGAGI. CDR3 region: CASYQYYEQYF. The CDR3 DNA reads as TGTGCCAGCTACCAATACTACGAGCAGTACTTC.

This clone was seen more than once but under ten times. The chain is built from TRBV14 and TRBJ2-2; D unresolved. This CDR3 is built from 13 residues. The V gene's germline CDR1 is SGHDN and CDR2 FVKESK. V dropped 5 bases and J dropped 4 bases, with 8 bases sitting between them. The CDR3 sequence is CASSAARTGELFF. CDR3 in DNA: TGTGCCAGCAGCGCAGCTCGCACCGGGGAGCTGTTTTTT.

The genes are TRBV10-3 and TRBJ1-1; possibly TRBD1 for D (5 bases). Germline V gene sequence: CDR1 ENHRY, CDR2 SYGVKD. CDR3 length: 14 residues. V shed 0 bases and J shed 4 bases, with 9 bases lying between them. CDR3 loop: CAISESGTGTEAFF. The CDR3 DNA reads as TGTGCCATCAGTGAGTCAGGGACGGGCACTGAAGCTTTCTTT.

The rearrangement joins TRBV5-1 to TRBJ2-1; D remains unclear. V was shortened by 4 bases and J by 10 bases, with 9 bases between the two germline ends. From germline, CDR1 is SGHRS and CDR2 YFSETQ. The CDR3 is 11 residues long. CDR3 DNA sequence: TGCGCCAGCAGCGATCTTGGAGAGCAGTTCTTC. Its translation is CASSDLGEQFF.

This chain joins TRBV24-1 and TRBJ2-5; TRBD1 is a possible D gene (6 bases). Trimming pared 1 base from V and 11 bases from J, leaving 10 bases between. The CDR3 has 12 amino acids. Per the germline V gene, CDR1 is KGHDR and CDR2 is SFDVKD. CDR3 residues: CATSDLSGTQYF. The CDR3 DNA follows: TGTGCCACCAGTGATTTATCGGGGACACAGTACTTC.

This chain uses TRBV5-6 with TRBJ1-1; 7 bases are shared with TRBD1. Germline V CDR1 and CDR2: SGHDT, YYEEEE. V lost 4 bases to trimming and J lost 5 bases; unmatched junction nucleotides: 8. The CDR3 length is 14 residues. As DNA, the CDR3 is TGTGCCAGCAGCCCAACAGGGGTACGGACTGAAGCTTTCTTT. It specifies CASSPTGVRTEAFF.

V gene TRBV9 combines with J gene TRBJ2-3; 9 bases align to TRBD2. This CDR3 has 15 amino acids. The J segment lost 5 bases and the V segment lost 3 bases, leaving 7 bases of the junction unmatched. Germline V lookup: CDR1 SGDLS, CDR2 YYNGEE. The CDR3 here is CASSETSGYVDTQYF. In DNA, the CDR3 is TGTGCCAGCAGCGAGACTAGCGGCTATGTAGATACGCAGTATTTT. Looking up the rest from reference TRBV9 and TRBJ2-3 gives the full variable domain: DSGVTQTPKHLITATGQRVTLRCSPRSGDLSVYWYQQSLDQGLQFLIQYYNGEERAKGNILERFSAQQFPDLHSELNLSSLELGDSALYFCASSETSGYVDTQYFGPGTRLTVL.

V and J are TRBV7-2 and TRBJ2-7; TRBD2 agrees at 7 bases. V dropped 4 bases and J dropped 5; count of bases not matched to a gene: 11. This CDR3 has 15 residues. The germline CDR1 and CDR2 sequences are SGHTA and FQGNSA. CDR3 region: CASSSVEGGSNEQYF. CDR3 DNA: TGTGCCAGCAGCTCAGTTGAGGGCGGGAGTAACGAGCAGTACTTC.

This chain uses TRBV7-6 with TRBJ2-1, with 7 nucleotides matching TRBD2. The CDR3 covers 17 residues. J gave up 1 base and V 5 bases, and 11 bases lay outside the gene matches. The germline gives CDR1 SGHVS, CDR2 FNYEAQ. In nucleotides, the CDR3 is TGTGCCAGCAGCGAGCCTAAAGCGGGGAGGTCCTACAATGAGCAGTTCTTC. Amino acids: CASSEPKAGRSYNEQFF.

The J gene is TRBJ2-3, the V gene TRBV27, with 9 bases that match TRBD2. This CDR3 contains 16 residues. Germline lookup yields CDR1 MNHEY and CDR2 SMNVEV (reference sequence). Losses at the gene ends were 3 bases for V and 2 bases for J; bases not matched to a gene: 6. The CDR3 nucleotides are TGTGCCAGCAGTTTTATAGCGGGAGTCATCACAGATACGCAGTATTTT. Its translation is CASSFIAGVITDTQYF.

The rearrangement links TRBV6-5 to TRBJ2-7; D is perhaps TRBD2 (6 bases). Germline V gives CDR1 MNHEY, CDR2 SVGAGI. V was pared by 2 bases and J by 0 bases, with 11 bases between. CDR3 length equals 15 residues. The CDR3 bases are TGTGCCAGCAGTTACGAGGAGGGAAGCTCCTACGAGCAGTACTTC. Its protein is CASSYEEGSSYEQYF.

The chain is built from TRBV7-6 and TRBJ1-1; D gene ambiguous. CDR3 length equals 14 residues. V lost 0 bases and J lost 1, with 6 bases in between. Germline assignment: CDR1 SGHVS and CDR2 FNYEAQ. CDR3 residues: CASSLAQENTEAFF. As DNA, the CDR3 is TGTGCCAGCAGCTTAGCCCAGGAGAACACTGAAGCTTTCTTT.

The rearrangement links TRBV7-2 to TRBJ2-5; D is possibly TRBD2 (6 bases). The CDR3 contains 15 residues. Germline V gene lookup returns CDR1 SGHTA and CDR2 FQGNSA. The germline V and J ends were trimmed by 5 bases and 5 bases, with 18 bases remaining between them. In DNA, the CDR3 is TGTGCCAGCAGCCCTAATAGAGGAGGGGCGGAGACCCAGTACTTC. This gives the protein CASSPNRGGAETQYF.

The chain couples TRBV18 to TRBJ1-4; 8 positions agree with TRBD1. The CDR3 spans 14 residues. CDR1 and CDR2 (germline): KGHSH, LQKENI. V lost 6 bases and J lost 4; bases outside the gene matches: 4. The CDR3 protein is CASSPGQVNEKLFF. The CDR3 DNA reads as TGTGCCAGCTCCCCGGGACAGGTTAATGAAAAACTGTTTTTT.

The chain has TRBV6-5 and TRBJ2-2; D may correspond to TRBD1 or TRBD2 (5 bases each). Trimming took 8 bases from V and 2 from J, leaving 12 bases between them. This CDR3 has 14 amino acids. Germline CDR1 and CDR2: MNHEY and SVGAGI. Written as DNA, the CDR3 is TGTGCCAGCCACGGGACGCTCAACACCGGGGAGCTGTTTTTT. It translates to CASHGTLNTGELFF.

This chain links TRBV10-3 with TRBJ2-3, with 11 bases identical to TRBD2. Germline V gives CDR1 ENHRY, CDR2 SYGVKD. This CDR3 has 15 residues. V shed 6 bases, J shed 6 bases, and the junction held 8 bases outside the gene matches. The CDR3 DNA reads TGTGCCATCAGCCCTGATAGCGGGAGGGGGGATACGCAGTATTTT. Its translation is CAISPDSGRGDTQYF.

This clone has a handful of counts. J is TRBJ2-7 and V is TRBV6-5; D is ambiguous. In germline, CDR1 is MNHEY, CDR2 SVGAGI. Trimming removed 2 bases at V and 5 bases at J, with 10 bases between. This CDR3 contains 13 residues. Here the CDR3 DNA reads TGTGCCAGCAGTTACGGGGTCGGTAACGAGCAGTACTTC. Its translation is CASSYGVGNEQYF.

The J gene is TRBJ2-3, the V gene TRBV7-2; tentatively, D is TRBD1 or TRBD2 (5 bases each). The CDR3 has 17 amino acids. V was pared by 2 bases and J by 0 bases, with 15 bases between. Germline-derived CDR1 and CDR2 are SGHTA and FQGNSA. The CDR3 spells CASSLWGAGGSTDTQYF. CDR3 DNA: TGTGCCAGCAGCTTATGGGGCGCCGGAGGTAGCACAGATACGCAGTATTTT.

The chain joins TRBV18 to TRBJ2-5, with D hard to call. The germline V gene has CDR1 KGHSH and CDR2 LQKENI. V lost 2 bases and J lost 1, with 14 bases in between. The CDR3 spans 16 residues. CDR3 sequence: CASSPTRVKPQETQYF. The CDR3, as DNA: TGTGCCAGCTCACCAACCCGGGTCAAACCCCAAGAGACCCAGTACTTC. Drawing the rest from reference TRBV18 and TRBJ2-5, the complete variable domain is NAGVMQNPRHLVRRRGQEARLRCSPMKGHSHVYWYRQLPEEGLKFMVYLQKENIIDESGMPKERFSAEFPKEGPSILRIQQVVRGDSAAYFCASSPTRVKPQETQYFGPGTRLLVL.

This clone showed up just once. The chain joins TRBV28 to TRBJ2-5, with TRBD1 matching over 10 bases. Unmatched junction bases numbered 5, after V lost 6 bases and J lost 4 bases. CDR3 length equals 14 residues. Germline CDR1 and CDR2: MDHEN and SYDVKM. CDR3 sequence reads: CASRGRTGGETQYF. DNA for the CDR3: TGTGCCAGCAGGGGGCGGACAGGGGGAGAGACCCAGTACTTC.

The sample holds a few counts of this clone. V and J are TRBV6-5 and TRBJ1-2, with D perhaps matching TRBD1 (6 bases). The CDR3 length is 14 residues. V lost 6 bases, J lost 6 bases, and 17 bases lay in between. CDR1 is MNHEY and CDR2 is SVGAGI in the germline V gene. CDR3 in amino acids: CASSPRGGYNGYTF. Written as DNA, the CDR3 is TGTGCCAGCAGCCCAAGGGGGGGCTATAATGGCTACACCTTC.

This chain uses TRBV7-2 with TRBJ2-1, with D hard to call. Germline V gene lookup returns CDR1 SGHTA and CDR2 FQGNSA. The CDR3 is 15 amino acids. The germline V and J ends were trimmed by 3 bases and 6 bases, with 15 bases remaining between them. The CDR3 region is CASSLGLGMGNEQFF. As DNA, the CDR3 is TGTGCCAGCAGCTTGGGGTTGGGTATGGGCAATGAGCAGTTCTTC.

The chain recombines TRBV21-1 with TRBJ2-1; the DNA was not used to check the table's D call, TRBD2. TRBV21-1 counts as a pseudogene. The CDR3 is made up of 14 amino acids. The CDR3 region is CASAEGGLNNEQFF. CDR3 coding DNA: TGTGCCAGTGCAGAGGGAGGGCTCAATAATGAGCAGTTCTTC.

The chain joins TRBV11-2 to TRBJ1-6; possible D gene TRBD1, 5 bases. V was clipped by 4 bases and J by 0 bases, with 10 bases between them. The CDR3 is 16 amino acids. Per the germline V gene, CDR1 is SGHAT and CDR2 is FQNNGV. CDR3 in amino acids: CASSSGGGSYNSPLHF. The CDR3 DNA reads TGTGCCAGCAGCTCTGGGGGGGGCTCCTATAATTCACCCCTCCACTTT.

The chain has TRBV7-2 and TRBJ2-1, with D maybe TRBD2 (6 bases). V lost 7 bases and J lost 12, with 22 bases in between. CDR1 and CDR2 (germline): SGHTA, FQGNSA. The CDR3 contains 14 residues. The CDR3 loop is CASNYPGDFGAQFF. DNA for the CDR3: TGTGCCAGCAACTACCCCGGGGACTTCGGGGCGCAGTTCTTC.

The chain carries TRBV19 and TRBJ1-3; no reliable D call. V was trimmed by 2 bases and J by 0 bases, leaving 5 bases between them. CDR1 LNHDA and CDR2 SQIVND come from the germline V gene (reference sequence). CDR3 length equals 14 residues. CDR3 sequence reads: CASSITSSGNTIYF. The CDR3 region has the DNA TGTGCCAGTAGTATAACGTCCTCTGGAAACACCATATATTTT.